This T cell receptor (beta chain) derives from a study of shared clonotypes between healthy human individuals. CDR3 length: 15 amino acids. Germline loops: CDR1 GTSNPN, CDR2 SVGIG (reference sequence). V was trimmed by 3 bases and J by 0 bases, leaving 12 bases between them. Study-wide results and limits: A generally larger estimated richness was seen in naive subsets than in memory subsets.

Assay execution took place at the deep level. Method: immunoSEQ multiplex PCR; TCRdb's copy keeps in-frame clones and lacks some. The table records approximately 1.4 million clones, 95% to 99% of them present only once. Details on this clone: Its target is unknown.

The rearrangement uses TRBV30 and TRBJ1-5; D is unresolved. The sequencing input was naive CD4+ T cells sorted from blood. Stated subset: CD45RA+ positively selected. This receptor was taken from a man aged 25-40 years in good health. For the CDR3, the DNA is TGTGCCTGGAGCCGGACTGATGATAGCAATCAGCCCCAGCATTTT. The encoded protein is CAWSRTDDSNQPQHF.